This T cell receptor beta chain was recorded in a study of technical replicates of blood from a handful of donors. Assay used: immunoSEQ multiplex PCR; TCRdb lists only in-frame clones, some missing. The sample includes 60,000 to 75,000 clones, about 87% of them seen just once. The specimen was PBMCs. This receptor was identified in a human donor in good health. Some clones in this sample may be carry-over from other donors' samples.

The CDR3 region has the DNA TGCGCCAGCAGCCAACCAGGAAAAAATAATGAGCAGTTCTTC. Translating it yields CASSQPGKNNEQFF. The V call is TRBV4-3, the J call TRBJ2-1, with D unclear. With 2 bases removed from V and 7 bases from J, the gap between germline ends came to 12 bases. Germline V gene sequence: CDR1 LGHNA, CDR2 YSLEER. The CDR3 length is 14 residues.